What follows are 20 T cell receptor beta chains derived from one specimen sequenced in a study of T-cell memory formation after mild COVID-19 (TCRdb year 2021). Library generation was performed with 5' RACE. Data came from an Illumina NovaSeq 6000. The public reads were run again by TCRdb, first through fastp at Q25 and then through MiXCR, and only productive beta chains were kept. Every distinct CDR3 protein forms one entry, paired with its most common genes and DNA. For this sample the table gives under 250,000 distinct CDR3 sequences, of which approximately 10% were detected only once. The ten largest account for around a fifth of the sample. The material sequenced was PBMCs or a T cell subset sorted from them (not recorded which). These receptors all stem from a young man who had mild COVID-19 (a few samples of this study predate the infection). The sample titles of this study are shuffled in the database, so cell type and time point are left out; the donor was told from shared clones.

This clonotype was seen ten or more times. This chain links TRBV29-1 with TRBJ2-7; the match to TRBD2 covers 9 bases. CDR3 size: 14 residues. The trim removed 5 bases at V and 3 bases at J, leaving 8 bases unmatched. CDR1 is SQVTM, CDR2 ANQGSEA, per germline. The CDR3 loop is CSVLCLAGIYEQYV. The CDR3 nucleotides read TGCAGCGTTTTGTGCCTAGCGGGGATCTACGAGCAGTACGTC.

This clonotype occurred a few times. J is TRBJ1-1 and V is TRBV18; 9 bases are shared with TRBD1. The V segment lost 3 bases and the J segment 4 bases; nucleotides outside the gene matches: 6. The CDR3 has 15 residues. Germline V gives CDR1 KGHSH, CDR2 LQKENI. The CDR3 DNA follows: TGTGCCAGCTCACCTTCCGGGACAGGGTCCACTGAAGCTTTCTTT. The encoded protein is CASSPSGTGSTEAFF.

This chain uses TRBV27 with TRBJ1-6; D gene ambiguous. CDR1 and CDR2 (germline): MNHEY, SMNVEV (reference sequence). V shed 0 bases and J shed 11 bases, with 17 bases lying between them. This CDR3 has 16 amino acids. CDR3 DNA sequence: TGTGCCAGCAGTTTATCCCCCAACTCGAGGGTTCCACCCCTCCACTTT. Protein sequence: CASSLSPNSRVPPLHF.

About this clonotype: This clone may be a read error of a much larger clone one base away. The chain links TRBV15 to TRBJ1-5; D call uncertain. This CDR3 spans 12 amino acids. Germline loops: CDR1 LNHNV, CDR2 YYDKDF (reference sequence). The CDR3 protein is CATCRADQPQHF. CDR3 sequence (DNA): TGTGCCACCTGCAGAGCAGATCAGCCCCAGCATTTT.

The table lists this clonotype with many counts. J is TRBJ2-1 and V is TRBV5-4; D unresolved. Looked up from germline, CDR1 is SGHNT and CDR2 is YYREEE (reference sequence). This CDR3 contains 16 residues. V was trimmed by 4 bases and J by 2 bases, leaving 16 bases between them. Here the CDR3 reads CASSQTKGSTYNEQFF. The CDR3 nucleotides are TGTGCCAGCAGCCAGACGAAGGGAAGTACCTACAATGAGCAGTTCTTC.

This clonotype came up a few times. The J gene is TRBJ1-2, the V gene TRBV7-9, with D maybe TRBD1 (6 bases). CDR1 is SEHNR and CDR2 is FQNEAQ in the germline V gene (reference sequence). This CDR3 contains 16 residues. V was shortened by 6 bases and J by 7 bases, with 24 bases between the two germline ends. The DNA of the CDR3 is TGTGCCAGCAGGGGGGCCCCAGGACCGTCGGGGCTTGGCTACACCTTC. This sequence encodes CASRGAPGPSGLGYTF.

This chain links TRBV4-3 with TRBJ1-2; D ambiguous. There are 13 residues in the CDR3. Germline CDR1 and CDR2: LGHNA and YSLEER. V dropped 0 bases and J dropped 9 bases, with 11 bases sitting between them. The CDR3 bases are TGCGCCAGCAGCCAAGACTCTCAAGGGCGCTACACCTTC. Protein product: CASSQDSQGRYTF.

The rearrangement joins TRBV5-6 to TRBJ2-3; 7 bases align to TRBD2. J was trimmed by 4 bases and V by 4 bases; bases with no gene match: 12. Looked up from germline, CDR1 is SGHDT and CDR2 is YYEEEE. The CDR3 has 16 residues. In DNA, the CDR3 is TGTGCCAGCAGCCGGGGGGTGCTACGGGACTCAGATACGCAGTATTTT. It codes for CASSRGVLRDSDTQYF.

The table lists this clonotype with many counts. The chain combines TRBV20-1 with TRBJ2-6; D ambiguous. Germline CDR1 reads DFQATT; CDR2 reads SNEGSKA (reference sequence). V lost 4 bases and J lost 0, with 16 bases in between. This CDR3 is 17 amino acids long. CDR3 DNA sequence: TGCAGTGCTACCCGCGGCAACACCGCCTCTGGGGCCAACGTCCTGACTTTC. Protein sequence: CSATRGNTASGANVLTF.

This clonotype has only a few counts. CDR3 in DNA: TGTGCCAGCCGTCAAGCGGGGGCCACCGGGGAGCTGTTTTTT. It codes for CASRQAGATGELFF. V and J are TRBV6-2 or TRBV6-3 and TRBJ2-2, with 8 bases matching TRBD2. The germline CDR1 and CDR2 sequences are MNHEY and SVGEGT. This CDR3 has 14 amino acids. J lost 4 bases, V lost 8 bases, and 6 bases had no gene match.

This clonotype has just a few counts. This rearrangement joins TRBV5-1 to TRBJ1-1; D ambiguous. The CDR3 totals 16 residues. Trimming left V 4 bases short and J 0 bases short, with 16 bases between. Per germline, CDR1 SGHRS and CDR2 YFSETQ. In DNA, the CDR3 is TGCGCCAGCAGCGACGTAACGGGCACTATGAACACTGAAGCTTTCTTT. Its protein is CASSDVTGTMNTEAFF.

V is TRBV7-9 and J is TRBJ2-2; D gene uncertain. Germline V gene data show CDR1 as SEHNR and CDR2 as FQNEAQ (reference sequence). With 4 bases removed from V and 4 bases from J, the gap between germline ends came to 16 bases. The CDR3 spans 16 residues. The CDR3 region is CASSSVVGKRTGELFF. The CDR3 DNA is TGTGCCAGCAGCTCTGTAGTGGGTAAACGCACCGGGGAGCTGTTTTTT.

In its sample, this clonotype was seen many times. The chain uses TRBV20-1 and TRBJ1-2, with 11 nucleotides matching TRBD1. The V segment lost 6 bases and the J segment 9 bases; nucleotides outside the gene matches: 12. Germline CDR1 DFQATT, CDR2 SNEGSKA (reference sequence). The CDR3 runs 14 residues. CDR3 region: CSALTGTGGRSYTF. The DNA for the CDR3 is TGCAGTGCCCTTACCGGGACAGGGGGGAGAAGCTACACCTTC.

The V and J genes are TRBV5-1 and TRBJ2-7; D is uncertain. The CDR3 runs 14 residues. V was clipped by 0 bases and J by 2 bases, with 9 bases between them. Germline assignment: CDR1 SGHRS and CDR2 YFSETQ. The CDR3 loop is CASSLAPETYEQYF. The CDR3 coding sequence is TGCGCCAGCAGCTTGGCCCCGGAGACCTACGAGCAGTACTTC.

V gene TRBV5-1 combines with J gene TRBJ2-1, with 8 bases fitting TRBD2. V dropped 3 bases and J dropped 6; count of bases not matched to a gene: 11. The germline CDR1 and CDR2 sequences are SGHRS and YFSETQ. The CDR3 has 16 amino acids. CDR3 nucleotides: TGCGCCAGCAGCTGGTCCTTCGCGGGGGGTACCAATGAGCAGTTCTTC. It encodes CASSWSFAGGTNEQFF.

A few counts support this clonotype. CDR3 protein: CASSEYGQTQYF. CDR3 in DNA: TGTGCCAGCAGTGAGTACGGACAGACCCAGTACTTC. The V gene is TRBV2, the J gene TRBJ2-5; no clear D gene. This CDR3 contains 12 residues. Germline V lookup: CDR1 SNHLY, CDR2 FYNNEI. The V end was cut by 3 bases, the J end by 6 bases, with 8 bases between.

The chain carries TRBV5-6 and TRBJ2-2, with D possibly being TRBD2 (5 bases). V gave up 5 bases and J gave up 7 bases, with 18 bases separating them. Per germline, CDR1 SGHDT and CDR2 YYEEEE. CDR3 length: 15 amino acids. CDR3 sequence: CASRWGTGFDGELFF. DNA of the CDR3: TGTGCCAGCAGATGGGGTACGGGGTTCGACGGGGAGCTGTTTTTT.

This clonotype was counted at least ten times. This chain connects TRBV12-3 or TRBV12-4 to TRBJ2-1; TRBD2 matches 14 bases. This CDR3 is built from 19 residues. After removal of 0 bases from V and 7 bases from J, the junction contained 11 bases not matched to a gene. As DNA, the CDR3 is TGTGCCAGCAGTTTAGCATCGAGACTAGCGGGGGGGCGGTGGAATGAGCAGTTCTTC. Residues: CASSLASRLAGGRWNEQFF.

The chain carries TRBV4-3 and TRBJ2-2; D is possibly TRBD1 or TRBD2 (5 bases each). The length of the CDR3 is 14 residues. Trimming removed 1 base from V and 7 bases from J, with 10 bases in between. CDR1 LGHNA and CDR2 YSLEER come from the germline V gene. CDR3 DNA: TGCGCCAGCAGCCAAGGAGGGGCAGGCGGGGAGCTGTTTTTT. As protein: CASSQGGAGGELFF.

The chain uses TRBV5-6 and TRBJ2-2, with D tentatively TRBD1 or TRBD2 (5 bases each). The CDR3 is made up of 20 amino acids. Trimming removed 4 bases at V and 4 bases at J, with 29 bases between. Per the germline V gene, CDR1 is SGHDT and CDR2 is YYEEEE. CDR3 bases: TGTGCCAGCAGCCCTACCCCGGGACGGCTAAAAAGTTTGGGCACCGGGGAGCTGTTTTTT. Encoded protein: CASSPTPGRLKSLGTGELFF.